The text below deals with one T cell receptor (beta chain). Trimming left V 3 bases short and J 0 bases short, with 18 bases between. Germline CDR1 SGDLS, CDR2 YYNGEE. This CDR3 contains 17 residues. This entry comes from a study of T cells in localized non-small cell lung cancer. The data were produced by immunoSEQ multiplex PCR, yet TCRdb's version contains in-frame clones alone and is incomplete. Counted here are some 38,000 clones, more than 80% occurring once; the ten biggest clones make up about 5.4%. The material sequenced was peripheral blood mononuclear cells, taken before any cancer treatment. The TCR was taken from an older male donor with stage II lung adenocarcinoma. The chain joins TRBV9 to TRBJ1-1, with TRBD1 as a possible D gene (6 bases). In nucleotides, the CDR3 is TGTGCCAGCAGCGCGGTGGGGGCGGAACTAATGAACACTGAAGCTTTCTTT. Translating it yields CASSAVGAELMNTEAFF.